The text below deals with one T cell receptor beta chain. This record belongs to a study of metastatic and nonmetastatic thyroid tumors. No treatment of any kind had been given to any patient before thyroid surgery. TCRdb reanalyzed the PCR reads via MiXCR. The profile shows tens of thousands of clones, roughly a sixth of them singletons. This TCR was recovered from a female donor with papillary thyroid cancer or a benign thyroid nodule (not recorded which). Some clones in this sample may be carry-over from other donors' samples. The sample comprised blood.

The chain's CDR3 is CASSGYRDRDPEAFF. The CDR3 nucleotides are TGTGCCAGCAGTGGTTACCGGGACAGAGACCCTGAAGCTTTCTTT. This rearrangement joins TRBV2 to TRBJ1-1, with 7 positions matching TRBD1. Germline assignment: CDR1 SNHLY and CDR2 FYNNEI. The V and J ends lost 4 bases and 6 bases, in that order; junction bases with no gene match: 11. The CDR3 extends over 15 amino acids.